Listed here are 10 T cell receptor beta chains from one sample, sequenced in a study of CD8+CD57+ T cells in acquired aplastic anemia listed by TCRdb under 2018. Sequencing used an Illumina HiSeq 2000. TCR beta VDJ combination and CDR3 sequence profiling used genomic DNA as the template. TCRdb ran its own pipeline on the public reads, namely fastp trimming at Q25 and MiXCR clone calling, and kept in-frame beta chains. Rows are combined by CDR3 protein, so each entry shows the most common genes and DNA. The sample table contains some 200,000 distinct CDR3 sequences; only one count was recorded for 30% to 40% of them. Clones ranked in the top ten supply 1.1% of the sample. The sequenced material came from sorted CD4+, CD8+, or CD8+CD57+ T cells (not recorded which) from PBMCs. The receptors stem from a human donor in good health, serving as a control.

The sample holds many counts of this clonotype. This chain links TRBV4-1 with TRBJ1-5; no reliable D call. V was trimmed by 0 bases and J by 9 bases, leaving 15 bases between them. Germline CDR1 and CDR2: MGHRA and YSYEKL. This CDR3 has 15 residues. CDR3 sequence: CASSQESGMKRPQHF. In nucleotides, the CDR3 is TGCGCCAGCAGCCAAGAAAGCGGCATGAAGCGGCCCCAGCATTTT.

The chain has TRBV24-1 and TRBJ1-2; the match to TRBD1 covers 11 bases. Trimming cost V 3 bases and J 8 bases; bases outside gene matches: 7. The CDR3 sequence is 15 residues long. Germline V gene sequence: CDR1 KGHDR, CDR2 SFDVKD. CDR3 coding DNA: TGTGCCACCAGTGATCCGGACAGGGGGCTGGGGGGCTACACCTTC. Encoded protein: CATSDPDRGLGGYTF.

This clonotype was recorded at least ten times. The chain joins TRBV7-8 to TRBJ1-5; no reliable D call. Germline V gene sequence: CDR1 SGHVS, CDR2 FQNEAQ. The V gene lost 0 bases and the J gene lost 5 bases, with 8 bases spanning the gap. This CDR3 has 14 residues. This chain's CDR3 is CASSLARGDQPQHF. In nucleotides, the CDR3 is TGTGCCAGCAGCTTAGCTCGTGGGGATCAGCCCCAGCATTTT.

There are many counts of this clonotype. The J gene is TRBJ1-1, the V gene TRBV7-8; tentatively, D is TRBD1 (5 bases). The CDR3 runs to 12 residues. Trimming took off 4 bases at V and 6 bases at J, with 9 bases between the two ends. Germline loops: CDR1 SGHVS, CDR2 FQNEAQ. CDR3 DNA sequence: TGTGCCAGCAGCTCCCAGGGCGCTGAAGCTTTCTTT. Its translation: CASSSQGAEAFF.

Of note for this clonotype: It may be a read error: a sequence one base away is much more abundant. This chain connects TRBV5-1 to TRBJ1-1; the D is unclear. The CDR3 is made up of 12 amino acids. Germline V gives CDR1 SGHRS, CDR2 YFSETQ. The CDR3 DNA reads as TGCGCCAGCAGCGCGGTGAACACTGAAGCTTCCTTT. Protein: CASSAVNTEASF. The variable domain in full, completed from reference TRBV5-1 and TRBJ1-1, reads KAGVTQTPRYLIKTRGQQVTLSCSPISGHRSVSWYQQTPGQGLQFLFEYFSETQRNKGNFPGRFSGRQFSNSRSEMNVSTLELGDSALYLCASSAVNTEASFGQGTRLTVV.

With respect to this clonotype: A read error may be the cause here, since a much bigger clone is one base away. Given the absence of the conserved phenylalanine or tryptophan at the CDR3 end, a read error is likely. The chain is built from TRBV11-2 and TRBJ1-1, with D possibly being TRBD1 (6 bases). The CDR3 is 13 residues long. Germline V gene sequence: CDR1 SGHAT, CDR2 FQNNGV. V lost 5 bases and J 5 bases, leaving 12 bases between the germline ends. CDR3 sequence (DNA): TGTGCCAGCAGCCTCACAGGGCAGACTGAAGCTTTCTCT. It specifies CASSLTGQTEAFS.

This clonotype was counted between two and nine times. The chain couples TRBV29-1 to TRBJ1-1, with TRBD1 identical over 7 bases. J lost 6 bases, V lost 8 bases, and 9 bases had no gene match. CDR1 is SQVTM, CDR2 ANQGSEA, per germline. The CDR3 totals 12 residues. The CDR3 bases are TGCAGCTACCTTGACAGGGTCCCTGAAGCTTTCTTT. Translation gives CSYLDRVPEAFF.

V gene TRBV15 combines with J gene TRBJ2-5; TRBD1 agrees at 7 bases. The better agreement between TRBJ2-1 and the DNA end casts doubt on the J call. The CDR3 totals 14 residues. CDR1 and CDR2 (germline): LNHNV, YYDKDF (reference sequence). The CDR3 is CATRGIGGRETQFF. The CDR3 DNA reads as TGTGCCACCAGGGGGATAGGGGGCCGAGAGACCCAGTTCTTC.

The chain is built from TRBV29-1 and TRBJ2-7; possibly TRBD2 for D (6 bases). V was pared by 5 bases and J by 3 bases, with 14 bases between. The CDR3 runs 13 residues. Looked up from germline, CDR1 is SQVTM and CDR2 is ANQGSEA. CDR3 loop: CSVLGGIIYEQYF. CDR3 DNA: TGCAGCGTTCTCGGGGGTATCATCTACGAGCAGTACTTC.

V usage is TRBV2 and J usage is TRBJ2-1; the D is unclear. This CDR3 region has 15 residues. From germline, CDR1 is SNHLY and CDR2 FYNNEI. V lost 5 bases to trimming and J lost 4 bases, with 15 bases between them. The CDR3 loop is CASSLVAEEYNEQFF. DNA of the CDR3: TGTGCCAGCAGTTTAGTGGCTGAGGAGTACAATGAGCAGTTCTTC.